What follows are 11 T cell receptor beta chains derived from one specimen sequenced in a study of blood T cell repertoires in COVID-19. This table comes from immunoSEQ multiplex PCR, and its TCRdb copy is limited to in-frame clones, with some not included. The sample has around 330,000 clones; roughly nine tenths are singletons. Input material: PBMCs or T cells enriched from blood (not recorded which). The origin of the receptors is a man aged 60-69 years who had recovered from COVID-19.

This chain joins TRBV10-3 and TRBJ2-3; tentatively, D is TRBD1 (6 bases). The V end lost 11 bases, the J end lost 2 bases, and 17 bases lay between the germline ends. The CDR3 is 14 residues long. Germline assignment: CDR1 ENHRY and CDR2 SYGVKD. CDR3 in amino acids: CAVQQGGNTDTQYF. DNA of the CDR3: TGTGCCGTACAACAGGGTGGTAACACAGATACGCAGTATTTT.

The chain employs TRBV6-1 and TRBJ1-5; D possibly corresponds to TRBD1 (5 bases). Per germline, CDR1 MNHNS and CDR2 SASEGT. This CDR3 comprises 15 residues. Trimming removed 2 bases at V and 4 bases at J, with 12 bases between. The CDR3 DNA reads as TGTGCCAGCAGTGAATGGAAAACAGGAAATCAGCCCCAGCATTTT. Encoded protein: CASSEWKTGNQPQHF.

The gene calls are TRBV6-2 or TRBV6-3 and TRBJ2-4; 7 bases map to TRBD1. The CDR3 totals 15 residues. J gave up 3 bases and V 0 bases, and 2 bases lay outside the gene matches. CDR1 is MNHEY, CDR2 SVGEGT, per germline. The CDR3: CASSYSGQFKNIQYF. The CDR3 nucleotides read TGTGCCAGCAGTTACTCGGGACAGTTCAAAAACATTCAGTACTTC.

There are a few counts of this clone. The chain is built from TRBV4-2 and TRBJ1-5; 8 bases map to TRBD1. This CDR3 is built from 15 residues. V gave up 0 bases and J gave up 4 bases; unmatched junction bases: 2. CDR1 is LGHNA and CDR2 is YNFKEQ in the germline V gene. As DNA, the CDR3 is TGTGCCAGCAGCCAAGACGGACAGGGTAATCAGCCCCAGCATTTT. Translated: CASSQDGQGNQPQHF.

This sequence joins TRBV7-8 and TRBJ1-6, with 7 bases that match TRBD1. Germline loops: CDR1 SGHVS, CDR2 FQNEAQ. The CDR3 loop spans 15 amino acids. V dropped 1 base and J dropped 3; count of bases not matched to a gene: 0. This chain's CDR3 is CASSLDRGYNSPLHF. The CDR3 coding sequence is TGTGCCAGCAGCTTAGACAGGGGCTATAATTCACCCCTCCACTTT.

This chain links TRBV24-1 with TRBJ2-3; D might be TRBD1 (6 bases). Germline loops: CDR1 KGHDR, CDR2 SFDVKD. The CDR3 has 14 amino acids. V was clipped by 4 bases and J by 4 bases, with 11 bases between them. The DNA of the CDR3 is TGTGCCACCAGTGACCGCAGGGGTGCAGATACGCAGTATTTT. Protein product: CATSDRRGADTQYF.

This clone is a singleton in its sample. In the same sample, other DNA sequences code for this CDR3. The rearrangement uses TRBV12-3 or TRBV12-4 and TRBJ1-1; no reliable D call. This CDR3 has 11 amino acids. V lost 6 bases, J lost 2 bases, and 4 bases lay in between. The CDR3 here is CASSSNTEAFF. In DNA form, the CDR3 reads TGTGCCAGCAGCTCTAACACTGAAGCTTTCTTT.

The chain couples TRBV20-1 to TRBJ1-6; D is possibly TRBD1 (6 bases). V shed 3 bases and J shed 9 bases, with 18 bases lying between them. The CDR3 is 15 amino acids. The germline gives CDR1 DFQATT, CDR2 SNEGSKA (reference sequence). In nucleotides, the CDR3 is TGCAGTGCTAGTAACGGGCAGGGGAATAGTTCACCCCTCCACTTT. Translation: CSASNGQGNSSPLHF.

The genes are TRBV9 and TRBJ1-5; TRBD1 matches 7 bases. Trimming at V came to 3 bases and at J to 7 bases, leaving 7 bases not matched to a gene. The CDR3 loop spans 14 amino acids. Germline lookup yields CDR1 SGDLS and CDR2 YYNGEE. CDR3 nucleotide sequence: TGTGCCAGCAGCGCCACAGGGGATCGCCAGCCCCAGCATTTT. Protein sequence: CASSATGDRQPQHF.

The chain is built from TRBV5-4 and TRBJ1-4, with 7 bases matching TRBD1. Germline V gene data show CDR1 as SGHNT and CDR2 as YYREEE (reference sequence). The CDR3 loop spans 17 amino acids. The trim removed 2 bases at V and 0 bases at J, leaving 7 bases unmatched. The CDR3 DNA reads TGTGCCAGCAGCTTCGGTGGGACAGTTGCAACTAATGAAAAACTGTTTTTT. Translated, it gives CASSFGGTVATNEKLFF.

The chain couples TRBV3-1 (or the pseudogene TRBV3-2) to TRBJ1-1; 7 positions match TRBD1. Trimming took 5 bases from V and 5 from J; bases not matched to a gene: 11. The CDR3 consists of 15 residues. Looked up from germline, CDR1 is LGHDT and CDR2 is YNNKEL (reference sequence). CDR3 sequence: CASSEPDRPGTEAFF. In DNA form, the CDR3 reads TGTGCCAGCAGCGAACCGGACAGGCCGGGAACTGAAGCTTTCTTT.